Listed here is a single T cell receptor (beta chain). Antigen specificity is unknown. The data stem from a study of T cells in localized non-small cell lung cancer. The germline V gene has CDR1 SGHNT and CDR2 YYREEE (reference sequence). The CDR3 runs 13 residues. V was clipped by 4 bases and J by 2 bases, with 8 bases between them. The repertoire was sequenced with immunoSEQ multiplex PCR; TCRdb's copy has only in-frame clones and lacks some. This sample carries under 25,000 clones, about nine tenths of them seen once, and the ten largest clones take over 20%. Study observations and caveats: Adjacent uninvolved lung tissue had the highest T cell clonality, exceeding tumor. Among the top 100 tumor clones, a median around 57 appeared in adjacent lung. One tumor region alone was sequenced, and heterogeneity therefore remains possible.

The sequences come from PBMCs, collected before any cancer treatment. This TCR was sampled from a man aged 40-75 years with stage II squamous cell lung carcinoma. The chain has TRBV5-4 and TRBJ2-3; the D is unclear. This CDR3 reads CASSADFTDTQYF. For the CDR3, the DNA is TGTGCCAGCAGCGCCGACTTCACAGATACGCAGTATTTT.